What follows are 10 T cell receptor beta chains derived from one specimen sequenced in a study of blood T cell repertoires in COVID-19. Clones were sequenced by immunoSEQ multiplex PCR, and TCRdb holds only the in-frame ones, with some missing. This table holds some 110,000 clones, roughly four fifths found once. Specimen: peripheral blood. These receptors originate from a man in his 70s with acute or convalescent COVID-19.

This clone was found a few times. The chain combines TRBV3-1 (or the pseudogene TRBV3-2) with TRBJ2-7; possibly TRBD2 for D (7 bases). Germline loops: CDR1 LGHDT, CDR2 YNNKEL (reference sequence). This CDR3 has 13 amino acids. V was pared by 7 bases and J by 4 bases, with 14 bases between. The CDR3 coding sequence is TGTGCCAGCAATAAGGGAGGGACATACGAGCAGTACTTC. Amino acids: CASNKGGTYEQYF.

The V and J genes are TRBV6-2 or TRBV6-3 and TRBJ2-3; 14 bases agree with TRBD2. The CDR3 extends over 16 amino acids. The ends lost 4 bases at V and 1 base at J; junction bases unmatched: 1. Germline CDR1 is MNHEY and CDR2 is SVGEGT. The CDR3 nucleotides are TGTGCCAGCAGTTTGGGACTAGCGGGAGGCACAGATACGCAGTATTTT. This sequence encodes CASSLGLAGGTDTQYF.

The chain's CDR3 is CASSLSSGGGEKLFF. CDR3 bases: TGTGCCAGCAGCCTTTCCTCAGGGGGAGGTGAAAAACTGTTTTTT. The chain links TRBV5-4 to TRBJ1-4, with TRBD1 identical over 7 bases. Trimming cost V 4 bases and J 7 bases; bases outside gene matches: 10. Germline values: CDR1 SGHNT, CDR2 YYREEE (reference sequence). This CDR3 region has 15 residues. Looking up the rest from reference TRBV5-4 and TRBJ1-4 gives the full variable domain: ETGVTQSPTHLIKTRGQQVTLRCSSQSGHNTVSWYQQALGQGPQFIFQYYREEENGRGNFPPRFSGLQFPNYSSELNVNALELDDSALYLCASSLSSGGGEKLFFGSGTQLSVL.

In its sample, this clone was seen a few times. J is TRBJ1-6 and V is TRBV18; 8 nucleotides agree with TRBD1. The length of the CDR3 is 17 residues. Germline assignment: CDR1 KGHSH and CDR2 LQKENI. The ends lost 4 bases at V and 0 bases at J; junction bases unmatched: 5. The CDR3 sequence is CASSLGQASSYNSPLHF. The CDR3 bases are TGTGCCAGCTCACTGGGACAGGCGAGCTCCTATAATTCACCCCTCCACTTT.

The CDR3 region has the DNA TGCGCCAGCAGCCAGGGGAGGGAAGGGCGAACTAATGAAAAACTGTTTTTT. It codes for CASSQGREGRTNEKLFF. The V and J genes are TRBV4-1 and TRBJ1-4; D call uncertain. V shed 3 bases and J shed 1 base, with 15 bases lying between them. This CDR3 region has 17 residues. Per germline, CDR1 MGHRA and CDR2 YSYEKL.

The chain recombines TRBV4-2 with TRBJ2-3; 10 bases align to TRBD2. Germline CDR1 and CDR2: LGHNA and YNFKEQ. The CDR3 consists of 16 residues. Unmatched junction bases numbered 9, after V lost 4 bases and J lost 5 bases. The CDR3 spells CASSLEAGGRGDTQYF. The CDR3 coding sequence is TGTGCCAGCAGCCTTGAAGCGGGAGGGAGGGGAGATACGCAGTATTTT.

The chain is built from TRBV15 and TRBJ1-4; D call uncertain. The CDR3 totals 12 residues. V was pared by 2 bases and J by 14 bases, with 12 bases between. Per the germline V gene, CDR1 is LNHNV and CDR2 is YYDKDF (reference sequence). The CDR3 DNA reads as TGTGCCACCAGCAGACCTTCCTTTCCCCTGTTTTTT. It yields the protein CATSRPSFPLFF.

V gene TRBV11-3 combines with J gene TRBJ2-2; no definite D call. This CDR3 spans 15 amino acids. The germline CDR1 and CDR2 sequences are SGHNT and YENEEA. V gave up 5 bases and J gave up 4 bases, with 14 bases separating them. CDR3 bases: TGTGCCAGCAGCCCTCGGTCGACATCCACCGGGGAGCTGTTTTTT. Translating it yields CASSPRSTSTGELFF.

The chain links TRBV7-2 to TRBJ2-1; D possibly corresponds to TRBD1 (7 bases). CDR3 size: 15 residues. The germline V gene encodes CDR1 SGHTA and CDR2 FQGNSA. V was shortened by 3 bases and J by 2 bases, with 11 bases between the two germline ends. Here the CDR3 DNA reads TGTGCCAGCAGCTTGGAGGGGGCCGCCTACAATGAGCAGTTCTTC. Encoded protein: CASSLEGAAYNEQFF.

The CDR3 DNA sequence: TGTGCCAGCAGGCCGGGGGGGCCAGCCACCCAGCATTTT. Protein product: CASRPGGPATQHF. The chain couples TRBV6-5 to TRBJ1-5, with a weak D call TRBD1 (6 bases). Germline V gene lookup returns CDR1 MNHEY and CDR2 SVGAGI. This CDR3 comprises 13 residues. Between the trimmed V and J ends, which lost 6 bases and 11 bases, there was a span of 17 bases.